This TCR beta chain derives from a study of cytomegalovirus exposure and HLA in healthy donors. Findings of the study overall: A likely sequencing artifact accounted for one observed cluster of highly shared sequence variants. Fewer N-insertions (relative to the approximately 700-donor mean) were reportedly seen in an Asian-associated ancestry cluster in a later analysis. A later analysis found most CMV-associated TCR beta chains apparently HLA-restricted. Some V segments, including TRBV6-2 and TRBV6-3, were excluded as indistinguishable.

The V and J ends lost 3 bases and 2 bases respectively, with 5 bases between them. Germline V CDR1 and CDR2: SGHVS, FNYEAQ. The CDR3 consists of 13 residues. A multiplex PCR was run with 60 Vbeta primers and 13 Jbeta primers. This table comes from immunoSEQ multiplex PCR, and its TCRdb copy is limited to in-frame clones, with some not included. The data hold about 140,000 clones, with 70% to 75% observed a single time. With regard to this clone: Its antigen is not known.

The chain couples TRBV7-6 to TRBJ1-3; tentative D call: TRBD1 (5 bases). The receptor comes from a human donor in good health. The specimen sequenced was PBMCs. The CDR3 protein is CASSLDTGNTIYF. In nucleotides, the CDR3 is TGTGCCAGCAGCTTGGACACTGGAAACACCATATATTTT.